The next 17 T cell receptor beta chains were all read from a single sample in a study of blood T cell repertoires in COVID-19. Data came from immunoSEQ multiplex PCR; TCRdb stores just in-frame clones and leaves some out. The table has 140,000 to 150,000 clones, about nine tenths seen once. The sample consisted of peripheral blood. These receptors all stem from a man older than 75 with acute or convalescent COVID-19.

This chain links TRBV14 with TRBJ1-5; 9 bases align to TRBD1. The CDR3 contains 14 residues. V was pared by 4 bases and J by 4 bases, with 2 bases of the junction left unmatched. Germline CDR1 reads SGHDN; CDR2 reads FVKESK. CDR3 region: CASSPGQGNQPQHF. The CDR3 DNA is TGTGCCAGCAGCCCGGGACAGGGAAATCAGCCCCAGCATTTT. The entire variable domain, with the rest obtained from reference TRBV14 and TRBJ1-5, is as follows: EAGVTQFPSHSVIEKGQTVTLRCDPISGHDNLYWYRRVMGKEIKFLLHFVKESKQDESGMPNNRFLAERTGGTYSTLKVQPAELEDSGVYFCASSPGQGNQPQHFGDGTRLSIL.

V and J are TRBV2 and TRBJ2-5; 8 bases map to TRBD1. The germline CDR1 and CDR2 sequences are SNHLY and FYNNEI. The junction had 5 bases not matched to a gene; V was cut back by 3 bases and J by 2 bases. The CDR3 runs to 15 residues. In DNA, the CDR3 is TGTGCCAGCAGTGACATGGGACAGGCACAAGAGACCCAGTACTTC. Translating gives CASSDMGQAQETQYF.

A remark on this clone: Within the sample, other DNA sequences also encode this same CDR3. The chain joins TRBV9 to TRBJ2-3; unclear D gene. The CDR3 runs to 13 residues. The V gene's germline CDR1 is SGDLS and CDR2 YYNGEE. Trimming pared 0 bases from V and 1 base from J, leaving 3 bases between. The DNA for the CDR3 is TGTGCCAGCAGCGTAGCTGGCACAGATACGCAGTATTTT. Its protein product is CASSVAGTDTQYF.

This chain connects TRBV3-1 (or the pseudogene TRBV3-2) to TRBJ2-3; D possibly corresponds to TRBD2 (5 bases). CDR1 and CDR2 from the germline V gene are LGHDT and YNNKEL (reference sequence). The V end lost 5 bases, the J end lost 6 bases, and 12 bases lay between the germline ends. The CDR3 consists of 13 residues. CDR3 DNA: TGTGCCAGCAGCTTTACTAGTGACGATACGCAGTATTTT. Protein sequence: CASSFTSDDTQYF.

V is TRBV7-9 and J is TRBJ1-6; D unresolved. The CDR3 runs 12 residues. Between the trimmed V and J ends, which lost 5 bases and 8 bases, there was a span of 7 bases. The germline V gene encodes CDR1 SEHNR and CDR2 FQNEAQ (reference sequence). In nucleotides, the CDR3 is TGTGCCAGCAGCACCCCAGATTCACCCCTCCACTTT. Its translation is CASSTPDSPLHF.

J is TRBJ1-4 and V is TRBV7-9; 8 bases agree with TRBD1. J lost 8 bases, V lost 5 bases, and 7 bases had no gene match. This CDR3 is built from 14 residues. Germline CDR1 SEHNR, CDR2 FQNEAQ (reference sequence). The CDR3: CASSMDREGEKLFF. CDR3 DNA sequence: TGTGCCAGCAGCATGGACAGGGAAGGAGAAAAACTGTTTTTT.

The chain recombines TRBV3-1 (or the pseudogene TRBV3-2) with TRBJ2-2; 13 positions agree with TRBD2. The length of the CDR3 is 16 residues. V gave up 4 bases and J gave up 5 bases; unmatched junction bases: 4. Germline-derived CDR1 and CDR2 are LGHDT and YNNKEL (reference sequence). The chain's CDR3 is CASSRTSGSVTGELFF. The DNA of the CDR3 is TGTGCCAGCAGCCGGACTAGCGGGAGTGTGACCGGGGAGCTGTTTTTT.

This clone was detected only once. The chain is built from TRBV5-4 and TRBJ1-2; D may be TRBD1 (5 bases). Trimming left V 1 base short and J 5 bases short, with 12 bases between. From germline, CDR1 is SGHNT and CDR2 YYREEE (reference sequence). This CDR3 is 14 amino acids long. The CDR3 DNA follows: TGTGCCAGCAGCTTGAGTGAGGGACTATATGGCTACACCTTC. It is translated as CASSLSEGLYGYTF.

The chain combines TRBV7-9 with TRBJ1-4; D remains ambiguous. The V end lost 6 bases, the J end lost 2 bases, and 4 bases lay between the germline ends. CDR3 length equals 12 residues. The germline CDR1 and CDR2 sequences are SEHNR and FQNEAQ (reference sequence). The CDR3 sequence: CASRRTNEKLFF. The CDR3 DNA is TGTGCCAGCAGACGGACTAATGAAAAACTGTTTTTT. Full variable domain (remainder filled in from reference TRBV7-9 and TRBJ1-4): DTGVSQNPRHKITKRGQNVTFRCDPISEHNRLYWYRQTLGQGPEFLTYFQNEAQLEKSRLLSDRFSAERPKGSFSTLEIQRTEQGDSAMYLCASRRTNEKLFFGSGTQLSVL.

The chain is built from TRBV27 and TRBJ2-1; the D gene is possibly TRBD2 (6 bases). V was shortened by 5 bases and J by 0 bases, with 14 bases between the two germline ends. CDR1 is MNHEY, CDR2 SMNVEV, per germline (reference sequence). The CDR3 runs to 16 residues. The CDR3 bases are TGTGCCAGCAGTCCTCAGCGGGTCAGCTCCTACAATGAGCAGTTCTTC. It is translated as CASSPQRVSSYNEQFF.

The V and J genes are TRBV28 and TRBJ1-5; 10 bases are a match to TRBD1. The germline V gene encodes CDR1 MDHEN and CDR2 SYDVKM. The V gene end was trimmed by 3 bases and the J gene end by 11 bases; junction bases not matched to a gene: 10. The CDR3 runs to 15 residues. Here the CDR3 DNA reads TGTGCCAGCAGTTTCCCCGGGACAGGGGTAATTTCCCAGCATTTT. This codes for CASSFPGTGVISQHF.

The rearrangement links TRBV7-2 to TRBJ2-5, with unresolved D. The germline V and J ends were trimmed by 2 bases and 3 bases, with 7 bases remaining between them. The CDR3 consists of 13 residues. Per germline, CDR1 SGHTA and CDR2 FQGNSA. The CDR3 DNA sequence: TGTGCCAGCAGCTTATATATAGAAGAGACCCAGTACTTC. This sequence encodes CASSLYIEETQYF.

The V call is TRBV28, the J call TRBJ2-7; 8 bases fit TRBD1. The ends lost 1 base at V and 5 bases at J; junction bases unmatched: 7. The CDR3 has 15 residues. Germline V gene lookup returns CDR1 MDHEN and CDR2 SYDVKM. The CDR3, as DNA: TGTGCCAGCAGTTTATTCAGGACAGGGCCCCACGAGCAGTACTTC. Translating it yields CASSLFRTGPHEQYF.

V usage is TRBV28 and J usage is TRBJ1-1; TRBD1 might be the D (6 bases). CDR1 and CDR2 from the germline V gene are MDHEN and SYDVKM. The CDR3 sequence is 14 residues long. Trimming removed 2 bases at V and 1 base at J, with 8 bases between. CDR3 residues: CASSLQGRNTEAFF. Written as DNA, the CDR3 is TGTGCCAGCAGTTTACAGGGGCGGAACACTGAAGCTTTCTTT. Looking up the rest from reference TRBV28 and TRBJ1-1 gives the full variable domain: DVKVTQSSRYLVKRTGEKVFLECVQDMDHENMFWYRQDPGLGLRLIYFSYDVKMKEKGDIPEGYSVSREKKERFSLILESASTNQTSMYLCASSLQGRNTEAFFGQGTRLTVV.

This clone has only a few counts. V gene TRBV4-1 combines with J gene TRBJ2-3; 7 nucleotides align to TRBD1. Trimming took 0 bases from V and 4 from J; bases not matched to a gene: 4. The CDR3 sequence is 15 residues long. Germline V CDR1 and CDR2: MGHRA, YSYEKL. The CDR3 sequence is CASSQDWTGSDTQYF. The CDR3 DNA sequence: TGCGCCAGCAGCCAAGACTGGACAGGTTCAGATACGCAGTATTTT.

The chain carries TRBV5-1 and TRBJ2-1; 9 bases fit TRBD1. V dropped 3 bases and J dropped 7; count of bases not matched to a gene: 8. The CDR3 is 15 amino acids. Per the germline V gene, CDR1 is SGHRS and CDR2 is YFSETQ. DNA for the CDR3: TGCGCCAGCAGCTGGGGACAGGGAAATTGGAATGAGCAGTTCTTC. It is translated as CASSWGQGNWNEQFF.

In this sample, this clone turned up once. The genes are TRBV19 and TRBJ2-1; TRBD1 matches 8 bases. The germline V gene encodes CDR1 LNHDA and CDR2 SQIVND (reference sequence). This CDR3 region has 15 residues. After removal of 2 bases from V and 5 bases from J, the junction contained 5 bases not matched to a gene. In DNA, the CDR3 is TGTGCCAGTAGTATAAACAGGGGGAGCCACAATGAGCAGTTCTTC. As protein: CASSINRGSHNEQFF.